Presented here are 6 T cell receptor beta chains from one specimen sequenced in a study of post-analysis software for immune sequencing data. The antigens of these receptors remain unknown. Prepared TCR beta cDNA libraries contained unique molecular identifiers. TCRdb re-called the PCR reads with MiXCR, one entry per CDR3 protein. In the table there are hundreds of thousands of distinct CDR3 sequences, approximately 53% of which are singletons. Study-wide findings and caveats: Five or six TRBV segments were significantly more frequent in patients than in controls. TRBV5-6, TRBV5-1 and TRBV20-1 were among these segments.

Sequencing input: blood. The receptors stem from a girl aged 10 to 17 with multiple sclerosis.

V is TRBV7-8 and J is TRBJ2-1, with D possibly TRBD2 on 6 matching bases. Deletions cut 5 bases from V and 5 bases from J, with 19 bases between. This CDR3 has 16 amino acids. Germline V lookup: CDR1 SGHVS, CDR2 FQNEAQ. In nucleotides, the CDR3 is TGTGCCAGCAGCCCTGACCGGGACTTCGAAAACAATGAGCAGTTCTTC. Its translation: CASSPDRDFENNEQFF.

V and J are TRBV6-5 and TRBJ1-1; tentative D call: TRBD1 (6 bases). CDR3 length equals 11 residues. The germline CDR1 and CDR2 sequences are MNHEY and SVGAGI. Trimming cost V 6 bases and J 9 bases, with 11 bases left between them. CDR3 sequence (DNA): TGTGCCAGCAGGGATGGGGGCAAAGCTTTCTTT. Encoded protein: CASRDGGKAFF.

This chain links TRBV29-1 with TRBJ2-3; 7 bases line up with TRBD2. V lost 7 bases to trimming and J lost 4 bases; unmatched junction nucleotides: 8. Germline V CDR1 and CDR2: SQVTM, ANQGSEA. The CDR3 has 13 amino acids. This CDR3 reads CSAPGRGADTQYF. The DNA for the CDR3 is TGCAGCGCCCCGGGGAGGGGTGCAGATACGCAGTATTTT.

A few counts support this clonotype. This chain connects TRBV6-5 to TRBJ2-3; D is unresolved. V lost 5 bases and J lost 0, with 18 bases in between. This CDR3 is 17 amino acids long. The germline gives CDR1 MNHEY, CDR2 SVGAGI. The CDR3 DNA follows: TGTGCCAGCAGTACGCGAACCGGACGTAATAGCACAGATACGCAGTATTTT. It codes for CASSTRTGRNSTDTQYF.

This sequence joins TRBV20-1 and TRBJ2-7, with a tentative D call TRBD2 (7 bases). V was clipped by 6 bases and J by 2 bases, with 14 bases between them. The CDR3 extends over 13 amino acids. Germline CDR1 reads DFQATT; CDR2 reads SNEGSKA (reference sequence). The CDR3 sequence is CSALGGGPYEQYF. CDR3 nucleotide sequence: TGCAGTGCCCTAGGGGGGGGCCCCTACGAGCAGTACTTC.

The V gene is TRBV5-1, the J gene TRBJ1-5; no clear D. Germline CDR1 reads SGHRS; CDR2 reads YFSETQ. The V and J ends lost 1 base and 4 bases respectively, with 12 bases between them. There are 15 residues in the CDR3. Written as DNA, the CDR3 is TGCGCCAGCAGCTTGAGTGGGCAGGAGAATCAGCCCCAGCATTTT. It is translated as CASSLSGQENQPQHF.